This passage covers 7 T cell receptor beta chains from one sample sequenced in a study of T cell repertoires in cytomegalovirus infection. No antigen has been identified for these receptors. TCRdb fed the reads into MiXCR, producing one record per CDR3 protein. This table holds approximately 100,000 distinct CDR3 sequences, roughly 41% found once. The sample here was CD8+ T cells from cultured PBMCs, taken from culture after CMV antigen stimulation. These receptors all stem from a human donor in good health (CMV status not recorded). Some clones in this sample may be carry-over from other donors' samples.

The chain joins TRBV27 to TRBJ1-2, with unresolved D. The CDR3 consists of 11 residues. Trimming stripped 4 bases from V and 7 bases from J, with 7 bases between. Germline assignment: CDR1 MNHEY and CDR2 SMNVEV (reference sequence). This chain's CDR3 is CASSSASGYTF. CDR3 in DNA: TGTGCCAGCAGTTCCGCGAGTGGCTACACCTTC.

The rearrangement joins TRBV7-9 to TRBJ1-4, with D possibly being TRBD1 (5 bases). Germline assignment: CDR1 SEHNR and CDR2 FQNEAQ (reference sequence). V was shortened by 2 bases and J by 3 bases, with 10 bases between the two germline ends. This CDR3 spans 15 amino acids. The CDR3 sequence is CASSLIWGSNEKLFF. The CDR3, as DNA: TGTGCCAGCAGCTTAATCTGGGGCTCTAATGAAAAACTGTTTTTT.

This clonotype was seen a few times. The chain recombines TRBV25-1 with TRBJ2-5; 7 bases are a match to TRBD2. J was trimmed by 5 bases and V by 1 base; bases with no gene match: 13. The CDR3 consists of 17 residues. The germline gives CDR1 MGHDK, CDR2 SYGVNS. The CDR3 spells CASSEFPATGGRETQYF. The DNA for the CDR3 is TGTGCCAGCAGTGAATTTCCCGCTACGGGAGGAAGGGAGACCCAGTACTTC.

The V gene is TRBV25-1, the J gene TRBJ2-3; possible D gene TRBD2, 5 bases. In germline, CDR1 is MGHDK, CDR2 SYGVNS. This CDR3 has 16 amino acids. The V end was cut by 1 base, the J end by 2 bases, with 13 bases between. The CDR3 spells CASSEWGTGNTDTQYF. Written as DNA, the CDR3 is TGTGCCAGCAGTGAATGGGGAACGGGGAACACAGATACGCAGTATTTT.

This clonotype showed up just a few times. The chain joins TRBV4-1 to TRBJ1-5; D may be TRBD1 (5 bases). Per germline, CDR1 MGHRA and CDR2 YSYEKL. The V and J ends lost 1 base and 0 bases respectively, with 7 bases between them. This CDR3 is built from 15 residues. CDR3 DNA sequence: TGCGCCAGCAGCCAAGGGGGGAATAGCAATCAGCCCCAGCATTTT. This translates into CASSQGGNSNQPQHF.

This chain links TRBV6-6 with TRBJ2-7, with a tentative D call TRBD1 (6 bases). The CDR3 runs 14 residues. V dropped 2 bases and J dropped 0 bases, with 8 bases sitting between them. Germline V CDR1 and CDR2: MNHNY, SVGAGI (reference sequence). The CDR3 here is CASSYGQHSYEQYF. The CDR3 bases are TGTGCCAGCAGTTACGGACAGCACTCCTACGAGCAGTACTTC.

The chain links TRBV6-5 to TRBJ1-5; tentatively, D is TRBD1 (6 bases). Trimming cost V 4 bases and J 6 bases, with 10 bases left between them. From germline, CDR1 is MNHEY and CDR2 SVGAGI. The CDR3 length is 13 residues. The CDR3: CASSSTQGQPQHF. DNA for the CDR3: TGTGCCAGCAGTTCCACACAGGGTCAGCCCCAGCATTTT.